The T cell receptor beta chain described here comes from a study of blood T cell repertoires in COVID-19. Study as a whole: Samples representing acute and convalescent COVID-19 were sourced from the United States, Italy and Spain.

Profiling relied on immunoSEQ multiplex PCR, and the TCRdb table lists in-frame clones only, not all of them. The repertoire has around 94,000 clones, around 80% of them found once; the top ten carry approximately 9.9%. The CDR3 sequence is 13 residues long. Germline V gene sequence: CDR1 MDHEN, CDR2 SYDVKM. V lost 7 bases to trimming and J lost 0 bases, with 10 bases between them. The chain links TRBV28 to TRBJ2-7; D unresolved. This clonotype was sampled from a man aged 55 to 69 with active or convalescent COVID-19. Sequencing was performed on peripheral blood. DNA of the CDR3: TGTGCCAGCATTGGCGGATACTCCTACGAGCAGTACTTC. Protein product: CASIGGYSYEQYF.